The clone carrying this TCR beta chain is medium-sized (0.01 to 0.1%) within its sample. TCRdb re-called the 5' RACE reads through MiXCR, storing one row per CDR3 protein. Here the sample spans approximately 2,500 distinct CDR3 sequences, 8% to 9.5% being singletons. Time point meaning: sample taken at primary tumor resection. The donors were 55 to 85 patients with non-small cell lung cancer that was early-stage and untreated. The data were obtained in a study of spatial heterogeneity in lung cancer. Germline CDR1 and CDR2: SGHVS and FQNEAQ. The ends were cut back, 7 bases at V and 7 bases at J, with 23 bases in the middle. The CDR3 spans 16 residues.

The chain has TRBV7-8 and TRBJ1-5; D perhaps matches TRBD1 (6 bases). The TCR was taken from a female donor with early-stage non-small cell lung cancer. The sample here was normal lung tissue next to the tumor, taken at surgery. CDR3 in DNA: TGTGCCAGCACCCCGGGGGGCCTCCGCGCCGCCCAGCCCCAGCATTTT. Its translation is CASTPGGLRAAQPQHF.